Listed below are T cell receptor beta chains from one sample, sequenced in a study of T-cell reconstitution after alpha-beta-depleted transplantation in children. TCRdb ran MiXCR on the PCR reads and lists one entry per CDR3 protein. The sample has roughly 89,000 distinct CDR3 sequences; over 9% are singletons. Source: PBMCs from the stem cell graft donor, taken from the stem cell graft. These receptors were collected from a human donor who donated a stem cell graft to a child with inherited bone marrow failure. Both conserved end residues are trimmed from each CDR3. D genes are given only for firm matches.

d_gene | j_gene | v_gene | CDR3aa
TRBD2 | TRBJ2-7 | TRBV12-3/TRBV12-4 | ASRPLGGYEQY
TRBD1 | TRBJ1-5 | TRBV20-1 | SADRGNQPQH
- | TRBJ2-7 | TRBV29-1 | SVLSPVAYEQY
- | TRBJ1-5 | TRBV7-9 | ASGTELQPQH
- | TRBJ2-3 | TRBV11-2 | ASSLGWGDTQY
TRBD1 | TRBJ2-1 | TRBV5-1 | ASSPTPGQNANEQF
- | TRBJ2-7 | TRBV4-3 | ASSQGFRASYEQY
- | TRBJ2-7 | TRBV12-3/TRBV12-4 | ASSPTTKSSYEQY
- | TRBJ2-5 | TRBV20-1 | SASDGLETQY
- | TRBJ2-7 | TRBV7-2 | ASNPRGVLQAEQY
- | TRBJ2-6 | TRBV3-1 | ASEKGSSGANVLT
- | TRBJ1-1 | TRBV20-1 | SASGGGDTEAF
- | TRBJ2-3 | TRBV7-2 | ASSSDGPGATQY
TRBD2 | TRBJ2-1 | TRBV4-3 | ASSQGLAGENEQF
- | TRBJ2-7 | TRBV28 | ASSPTGSLSHEQY
TRBD1 | TRBJ2-3 | TRBV5-1 | ASSWGQSTDTQY
TRBD1 | TRBJ2-5 | TRBV10-3 | AISPGQGNQETQY
TRBD1 | TRBJ2-2 | TRBV5-6 | ASSSTGTGWTGELF
- | TRBJ1-2 | TRBV29-1 | SVERPPNYGYT